A selection of T cell receptor beta chains follows, all from one sample in a study of CD8+ T cells in alopecia areata. The table came from immunoSEQ multiplex PCR; TCRdb's copy has only in-frame clones and leaves some out. Of some 110,000 clones detected, 35% to 45% appear once; the ten largest clones hold approximately 3%. The material sequenced was CD4+ T cells sorted from blood. Receptors originate from a human donor with alopecia areata. Both conserved end residues are part of each CDR3. The D gene is left open where the match is weak. Clone size is stated in some rows and not others, as once, few, many or a class when expanded.

cdr3_aa cdr3_nt clone_size j_call v_call d_call
CASSQDGRRGRRFETQYF TGCGCCAGCAGCCAAGATGGCCGGCGGGGACGGCGTTTTGAGACCCAGTACTTC . TRBJ2-5 TRBV4-3 .
CASSQVLGTPEGDEQYF TGTGCCAGCAGCCAAGTTCTTGGGACTCCCGAGGGGGACGAGCAGTACTTC few TRBJ2-7 TRBV4-2 .
CASSLAGGHQETQYF TGTGCCAGTAGCTTAGCGGGAGGCCACCAAGAGACCCAGTACTTC . TRBJ2-5 TRBV19 TRBD2
CANQRGGEDTQYF TGTGCTAATCAGCGGGGGGGCGAAGATACGCAGTATTTT few TRBJ2-3 TRBV7-9 TRBD2
CSVAAGLGYEQYF TGCAGCGTCGCGGCAGGACTGGGGTACGAGCAGTACTTC . TRBJ2-7 TRBV29-1 .
CASFSGGAKDTQYF TGCGCCAGCTTTAGCGGGGGGGCCAAAGATACGCAGTATTTT . TRBJ2-3 TRBV5-1 TRBD2
CAWSRGSANEQYF TGTGCCTGGAGTAGAGGGAGCGCTAACGAGCAGTACTTC . TRBJ2-7 TRBV30 .
CSVGSGRAGNEQFF TGCAGCGTGGGAAGCGGGAGGGCCGGCAATGAGCAGTTCTTC . TRBJ2-1 TRBV29-1 TRBD2
CAWSSTGDQETQYF TGTGCCTGGAGTTCCACAGGGGATCAAGAGACCCAGTACTTC . TRBJ2-5 TRBV30 TRBD1
CASSLFSASGANVLTF TGTGCCAGCAGTTTATTTTCAGCATCTGGGGCCAACGTCCTGACTTTC . TRBJ2-6 TRBV27 .
CSGQGSSEAFF TGCAGCGGCCAGGGATCCTCTGAAGCTTTCTTT few TRBJ1-1 TRBV29-1 .
CASSFDAGGHYEQYF TGTGCCAGCAGTTTCGACGCGGGAGGTCACTACGAGCAGTACTTC few TRBJ2-7 TRBV28 TRBD2
CASSDPRKNSPLHF TGTGCCAGCAGTGATCCTCGAAAGAATTCACCCCTCCACTTT . TRBJ1-6 TRBV25-1 .
CASRGTVNTEAFF TGTGCCAGTAGGGGGACGGTGAACACTGAAGCTTTCTTT . TRBJ1-1 TRBV19 .
CASSPGTSVYYEQYF TGTGCCAGCAGCCCGGGGACTAGCGTTTACTACGAGCAGTACTTC . TRBJ2-7 TRBV7-2 TRBD2
CASSLEGARVNYGYTF TGTGCCAGCAGCTTAGAGGGGGCTCGAGTAAACTATGGCTACACCTTC . TRBJ1-2 TRBV11-3 .
CSVEERTGRNYGYTF TGCAGCGTTGAAGAGAGAACAGGGCGGAACTATGGCTACACCTTC few TRBJ1-2 TRBV29-1 .
CASSAPTSGKYNEQFF TGCGCCAGCAGCGCCCCGACTAGCGGTAAATACAATGAGCAGTTCTTC few TRBJ2-1 TRBV4-1 TRBD2
CSASGATEAFF TGCAGCGCCTCCGGGGCCACTGAAGCTTTCTTT . TRBJ1-1 TRBV29-1 .
CAITSGGQETQYF TGTGCCATCACTAGCGGGGGTCAAGAGACCCAGTACTTC . TRBJ2-5 TRBV11-3 TRBD2
CASSLTGSGTSGIEQFF TGTGCCAGCAGTTTAACGGGCTCCGGGACTAGCGGGATTGAGCAGTTCTTC few TRBJ2-1 TRBV28 TRBD2
CASSTQWGGEQYF TGTGCCAGCAGCACCCAATGGGGCGGCGAGCAGTACTTC few TRBJ2-7 TRBV11-1 .
CASTDPGQLNYGYTF TGTGCCAGCACCGATCCGGGACAGTTGAACTATGGCTACACCTTC once TRBJ1-2 TRBV25-1 TRBD1
CSVRLGHEKLFF TGCAGCGTCCGACTAGGCCACGAAAAACTGTTTTTT . TRBJ1-4 TRBV29-1 .
CAWSGGSSYNEQFF TGTGCCTGGTCGGGGGGGAGCTCCTACAATGAGCAGTTCTTC . TRBJ2-1 TRBV30 TRBD2
CASSREFSLGAGEVYEQYF TGCGCCAGCAGCCGAGAGTTCTCCCTAGGGGCGGGAGAGGTCTACGAGCAGTACTTC . TRBJ2-7 TRBV4-3 TRBD2
CAWGNLYAYEQYF TGTGCCTGGGGGAATCTGTACGCGTACGAGCAGTACTTC few TRBJ2-7 TRBV30 .
CASSLITSADEQFF TGTGCCAGCAGCTTAATCACTAGCGCCGATGAGCAGTTCTTC few TRBJ2-1 TRBV7-2 TRBD2
CASRTQAHSGANVLTF TGTGCCAGCAGAACACAGGCTCATTCTGGGGCCAACGTCCTGACTTTC . TRBJ2-6 TRBV6-6 .
CSAKPSSGNTIYF TGCAGCGCTAAGCCCAGCTCTGGAAACACCATATATTTT few TRBJ1-3 TRBV29-1 .
CSVEEAGGGETQYF TGCAGCGTTGAAGAGGCAGGGGGTGGTGAGACCCAGTACTTC . TRBJ2-5 TRBV29-1 TRBD1
CASSRVASGANVLTF TGTGCCAGCAGTAGGGTCGCCTCTGGGGCCAACGTCCTGACTTTC once TRBJ2-6 TRBV6-6 .
CSVEAGGDRFLNTEAFF TGCAGCGTTGAAGCGGGGGGGGACAGATTCTTGAACACTGAAGCTTTCTTT few TRBJ1-1 TRBV29-1 TRBD1
CASRGTSGSGELFF TGTGCCAGCAGGGGGACTAGCGGGAGCGGGGAGCTGTTTTTT . TRBJ2-2 TRBV2 TRBD2
CSVGRDGNEKLFF TGCAGCGTTGGGAGGGATGGCAATGAAAAACTGTTTTTT few TRBJ1-4 TRBV29-1 .
CASSQEETYEQYF TGTGCCAGCAGCCAAGAGGAAACCTACGAGCAGTACTTC . TRBJ2-7 TRBV4-2 .
CASSRTGLEQYF TGTGCCAGCAGCCGCACAGGACTCGAGCAGTACTTC . TRBJ2-7 TRBV13 .
CASSPMGQGAYNEQYF TGCGCCAGCAGCCCCATGGGACAGGGGGCCTATAACGAGCAGTACTTC few TRBJ2-7 TRBV5-1 TRBD1
CASSPLSRLAGAVTDTQYF TGTGCCAGCAGCCCTCTCTCCAGACTAGCGGGAGCGGTCACAGATACGCAGTATTTT . TRBJ2-3 TRBV9 TRBD2
CASSSEQGPGSNQPQHF TGTGCCAGCAGCTCGGAGCAGGGCCCGGGCAGCAATCAGCCCCAGCATTTT few TRBJ1-5 TRBV7-9 .
CAWRRIGGYTF TGTGCCTGGCGTAGGATCGGTGGCTACACCTTC . TRBJ1-2 TRBV30 .